These T cell receptor beta chains were read from a single sample in a study of OX40 agonist ivuxolimab in advanced cancers. Produced via immunoSEQ multiplex PCR; TCRdb's table is partial and in-frame only. The repertoire holds some 50,000 clones, with about 87% as singletons. Material: CD4+ or CD8+ T cells sorted from blood, obtained in a trial of the OX40 agonist ivuxolimab. The receptors were gathered from an adult with an advanced solid tumor such as melanoma, head and neck, liver or kidney cancer. The CDR3 runs from the conserved cysteine through the conserved F or W. D genes are given only for firm matches. Rows may omit the clone size; those that give it use once, few, many or a size class.

v_call: TRBV18
clone_size: once
d_call: NA
j_call: TRBJ1-2
cdr3_nt: TGTGCCAGCTCACCGCGGGACACCCTTAACTATGGCTACACCTTC
cdr3_aa: CASSPRDTLNYGYTF

v_call: TRBV27
clone_size: NA
d_call: NA
j_call: TRBJ2-6
cdr3_nt: TGTGCCAGCAGTTTGTGGCTGAGCTCTGGGGCCAACGTCCTGACTTTC
cdr3_aa: CASSLWLSSGANVLTF

v_call: TRBV25-1
clone_size: NA
d_call: NA
j_call: TRBJ2-3
cdr3_nt: TGTGCCAGCGGCCTCGGGAACATCCGCACAGATACGCAGTATTTT
cdr3_aa: CASGLGNIRTDTQYF

v_call: TRBV18
clone_size: NA
d_call: NA
j_call: TRBJ1-5
cdr3_nt: TGTGCCAGCTCACCAGGGGCACCTTATAGCAATCAGCCCCAGCATTTT
cdr3_aa: CASSPGAPYSNQPQHF

v_call: TRBV27
clone_size: NA
d_call: NA
j_call: TRBJ1-2
cdr3_nt: TGTGCCAGCAGCATGGCCGGGAGCAACTATGGCTACACCTTC
cdr3_aa: CASSMAGSNYGYTF

v_call: TRBV7-9
clone_size: NA
d_call: TRBD1
j_call: TRBJ2-1
cdr3_nt: TGTGCCAGCACCGAGACAGGGGACGAGCAGTTCTTC
cdr3_aa: CASTETGDEQFF

v_call: TRBV23-1
clone_size: NA
d_call: NA
j_call: TRBJ2-5
cdr3_nt: TGCGCCAGCAGTCAACCCGATTATGGGGAGGTGGGAGAGACCCAGTACTTC
cdr3_aa: CASSQPDYGEVGETQYF

v_call: TRBV4-1
clone_size: NA
d_call: TRBD2
j_call: TRBJ2-5
cdr3_nt: TGCGCCAGCAGCCAAGACGGAACGGGGGGGGAGACCCAGTACTTC
cdr3_aa: CASSQDGTGGETQYF

v_call: TRBV5-5
clone_size: NA
d_call: NA
j_call: TRBJ1-1
cdr3_nt: TGTGCCAGCACCAGAAATGGGGAAGTGGCTTTCTTT
cdr3_aa: CASTRNGEVAFF

v_call: TRBV18
clone_size: NA
d_call: NA
j_call: TRBJ2-7
cdr3_nt: TGTGCCAGCTCATCGGGACGATCCTACGAGCAGTACTTC
cdr3_aa: CASSSGRSYEQYF

v_call: TRBV11-2
clone_size: NA
d_call: TRBD2
j_call: TRBJ2-3
cdr3_nt: TGTGCCAGCAGCCCATCGACTAGCGGGAGTGGCGCAGATACGCAGTATTTT
cdr3_aa: CASSPSTSGSGADTQYF

v_call: TRBV5-4
clone_size: once
d_call: NA
j_call: TRBJ2-7
cdr3_nt: TGTGCCAGCAGCTGGAAAGGTCGGGGGCTTGGCTCCTACGAGCAGTACTTC
cdr3_aa: CASSWKGRGLGSYEQYF

v_call: TRBV5-1
clone_size: few
d_call: NA
j_call: TRBJ2-7
cdr3_nt: TGCGCCAGCAGCTCCAGCTTTGCGCCTCAGGACGAGCAGTACTTC
cdr3_aa: CASSSSFAPQDEQYF

v_call: TRBV6-5
clone_size: NA
d_call: NA
j_call: TRBJ1-2
cdr3_nt: TGTGCCAGCAGTTACTCTTCTGGACCGATGCGCCATGGCTACACCTTC
cdr3_aa: CASSYSSGPMRHGYTF

v_call: TRBV7-9
clone_size: NA
d_call: NA
j_call: TRBJ2-7
cdr3_nt: TGTGCCAGCAGCTTAGGGGGCGTGACCGTAGATGAGCAGTACTTC
cdr3_aa: CASSLGGVTVDEQYF

v_call: TRBV29-1
clone_size: few
d_call: NA
j_call: TRBJ1-1
cdr3_nt: TGCAGCGCGACAGTGAACACTGAAGCTTTCTTT
cdr3_aa: CSATVNTEAFF

v_call: TRBV7-2
clone_size: NA
d_call: NA
j_call: TRBJ2-1
cdr3_nt: TGTGCCTCCAAGGGGGGGGGCCCCTACAATGAGCAGTTCTTC
cdr3_aa: CASKGGGPYNEQFF

v_call: TRBV6-6
clone_size: NA
d_call: NA
j_call: TRBJ1-5
cdr3_nt: TGTGCCAGCACTGGGACTGTGCCGGGTGGCAATCAGCCCCAGCATTTT
cdr3_aa: CASTGTVPGGNQPQHF

v_call: TRBV28
clone_size: NA
d_call: TRBD2
j_call: TRBJ2-1
cdr3_nt: TGTGCCAGCAGTTCGACTAGCGGGAGGGCCTATACTGAGCAGTTCTTC
cdr3_aa: CASSSTSGRAYTEQFF

v_call: TRBV28
clone_size: NA
d_call: NA
j_call: TRBJ2-1
cdr3_nt: TGTGCCAGCACCTTGACTACACCGCGAGAGCAGTTCTTC
cdr3_aa: CASTLTTPREQFF

v_call: TRBV27
clone_size: NA
d_call: TRBD1
j_call: TRBJ2-1
cdr3_nt: TGTGCCAGCAGGTACCGGGACAGGGGGCTGTATGAGCAGTTCTTC
cdr3_aa: CASRYRDRGLYEQFF

v_call: TRBV6-6
clone_size: NA
d_call: TRBD2
j_call: TRBJ2-7
cdr3_nt: TGTGCCAGCAGTTACTCTTACGCGGGGGTAACCTACGAGCAGTACTTC
cdr3_aa: CASSYSYAGVTYEQYF

v_call: TRBV19
clone_size: NA
d_call: NA
j_call: TRBJ2-3
cdr3_nt: TGTGCCAGTAGTATTAGGGGATCCACAGATACGCAGTATTTT
cdr3_aa: CASSIRGSTDTQYF

v_call: TRBV5-4
clone_size: NA
d_call: TRBD2
j_call: TRBJ2-5
cdr3_nt: TGTGCCAGCAGCCTACGACTAGCGGGAGGGGAGACCCAGTACTTC
cdr3_aa: CASSLRLAGGETQYF

v_call: TRBV15
clone_size: NA
d_call: NA
j_call: TRBJ2-3
cdr3_nt: TGTGCCACCAGCATGACTCTTATGCCCACAGATACGCAGTATTTT
cdr3_aa: CATSMTLMPTDTQYF

v_call: TRBV19
clone_size: NA
d_call: NA
j_call: TRBJ1-1
cdr3_nt: TGTGCCAGTAGTATACACAGGGATTATGAGAGACAAGCTTTCTTT
cdr3_aa: CASSIHRDYERQAFF